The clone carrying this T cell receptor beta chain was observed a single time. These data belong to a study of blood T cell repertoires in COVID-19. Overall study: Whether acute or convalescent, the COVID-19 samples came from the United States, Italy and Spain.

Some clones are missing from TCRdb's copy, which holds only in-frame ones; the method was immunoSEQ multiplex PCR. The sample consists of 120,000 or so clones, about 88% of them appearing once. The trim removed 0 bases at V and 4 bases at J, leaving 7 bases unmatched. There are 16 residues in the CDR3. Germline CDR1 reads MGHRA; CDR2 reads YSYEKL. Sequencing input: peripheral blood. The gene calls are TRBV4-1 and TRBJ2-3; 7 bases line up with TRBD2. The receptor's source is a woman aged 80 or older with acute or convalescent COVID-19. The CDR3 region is CASSQEGGSWSDTQYF. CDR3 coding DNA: TGCGCCAGCAGCCAAGAGGGCGGGAGTTGGTCAGATACGCAGTATTTT.